One sample yielded the 5 T cell receptor beta chains listed below, sequenced in a study of T cells in Graves' hyperthyroidism and ophthalmopathy. From RNA transcripts, TCR beta CDR3 regions were amplified. First-round RT-PCR with HTBI primers amplified the TCR CDR3 region. TCRdb called the multiplex PCR reads again in MiXCR, with one record for every CDR3 protein. The table records about 550,000 distinct CDR3 sequences, less than 25% of them present only once. Specimen: blood. Receptors originate from a man younger than 30 with Graves' hyperthyroidism.

This clonotype was detected many times. This chain joins TRBV7-9 and TRBJ2-7; 7 positions agree with TRBD2. The V gene end was trimmed by 3 bases and the J gene end by 5 bases; junction bases not matched to a gene: 4. The CDR3 is made up of 13 amino acids. The germline V gene encodes CDR1 SEHNR and CDR2 FQNEAQ (reference sequence). Here the CDR3 DNA reads TGTGCCAGCAGCTTGGGCGGGGGTAACGAGCAGTACTTC. Protein sequence: CASSLGGGNEQYF.

This clonotype was seen many times. J is TRBJ1-2 and V is TRBV9, with D possibly TRBD1 on 6 matching bases. Between the trimmed V and J ends, which lost 3 bases and 3 bases, there was a span of 12 bases. The CDR3 runs 14 residues. Germline V gene sequence: CDR1 SGDLS, CDR2 YYNGEE. CDR3 bases: TGTGCCAGCAGCGGACGACAGGCCGACTATGGCTACACCTTC. Translating it yields CASSGRQADYGYTF. The whole variable domain, filled in from reference TRBV9 and TRBJ1-2, reads DSGVTQTPKHLITATGQRVTLRCSPRSGDLSVYWYQQSLDQGLQFLIQYYNGEERAKGNILERFSAQQFPDLHSELNLSSLELGDSALYFCASSGRQADYGYTFGSGTRLTVV.

This clonotype was recorded a few times. In DNA form, the CDR3 reads TGTGCCAGCAGCTCCCGAACAATATACGAGCAGTACTTC. This gives the protein CASSSRTIYEQYF. The rearrangement joins TRBV11-2 to TRBJ2-7, with no clear D. The CDR3 loop spans 13 amino acids. V lost 4 bases and J lost 4, with 11 bases in between. The germline V gene encodes CDR1 SGHAT and CDR2 FQNNGV.

This clonotype was counted at least ten times. Germline is not matched at one junction end, which may reflect a read error. The chain uses TRBV11-3 and TRBJ1-2; D is undetermined. Per the germline V gene, CDR1 is SGHNT and CDR2 is YENEEA. This CDR3 has 13 amino acids. The CDR3 here is CASSVDPSGGYTF. The CDR3 region has the DNA TGTGCCAGCAGCGTAGACCCCTCCGGCGGCTACACCTTC.

This clonotype was recorded at least ten times. This chain joins TRBV9 and TRBJ2-5; 10 positions match TRBD2. The V segment lost 2 bases and the J segment 4 bases; nucleotides outside the gene matches: 2. CDR3 size: 14 residues. Germline CDR1 is SGDLS and CDR2 is YYNGEE. The CDR3 loop reads CASSVSSGGETQYF. CDR3 nucleotides: TGTGCCAGCAGCGTTTCTAGCGGGGGAGAGACCCAGTACTTC. Drawing the rest from reference TRBV9 and TRBJ2-5, the complete variable domain is DSGVTQTPKHLITATGQRVTLRCSPRSGDLSVYWYQQSLDQGLQFLIQYYNGEERAKGNILERFSAQQFPDLHSELNLSSLELGDSALYFCASSVSSGGETQYFGPGTRLLVL.